A selection of T cell receptor beta chains follows, all from one sample in a study of post-analysis software for immune sequencing data. TCRdb re-called the PCR reads with MiXCR, one entry per CDR3 protein. The sample has roughly 400,000 distinct CDR3 sequences; 30% to 45% are singletons. The sample comprised blood. All receptors derive from a girl under 10 years old with multiple sclerosis. Each CDR3 is given with its conserved first and last residue. D genes are given only for firm matches. The size field is filled for only some rows; it gives once, few, many or a size class.

D,J,size,V,DNA,CDR3
-,TRBJ1-6,-,TRBV28,TGTGCCAGCAGTCCCAGCTCCTATAATTCACCCCTCCACTTT,CASSPSSYNSPLHF
TRBD1,TRBJ2-4,few,TRBV5-5,TGTGCCAGCAGCCATATTACTGGGACAGGGGGTGCCAAAAACATTCAGTACTTC,CASSHITGTGGAKNIQYF
TRBD2,TRBJ2-1,few,TRBV4-3,TGCGCCAGCAGCCCCCGAATAGGGACTAGCGGCAATGAGCAGTTCTTC,CASSPRIGTSGNEQFF
TRBD1,TRBJ2-6,few,TRBV30,TGTGCCTGGAGTGTACGGGACAGGCAAGGGGCCAACGTCCTGACTTTC,CAWSVRDRQGANVLTF
TRBD2,TRBJ2-1,few,TRBV5-1,TGCGCCAGCAGCCCCCGTTCCGATAGCGGGAAGATCGATGAGCAGTTCTTC,CASSPRSDSGKIDEQFF
-,TRBJ1-2,-,TRBV29-1,TGCAGCGCCTTAGGGCTAGAAAATGGCTACACCTTC,CSALGLENGYTF
TRBD1,TRBJ2-7,-,TRBV28,TGTGCCAGCAGTCTTCCGGGACAGGGATCCGAGCAGTACTTC,CASSLPGQGSEQYF
-,TRBJ2-7,-,TRBV20-1,TGCAGTGCTACACCACGGAGGGGAACCTACGAGCAGTACTTC,CSATPRRGTYEQYF
TRBD1,TRBJ1-5,few,TRBV6-1,TGTGCCGCCAGGGGGTCGGGTAATCAGCCCCAGCATTTT,CAARGSGNQPQHF
-,TRBJ2-1,-,TRBV7-8,TGTGCCAGCAGCCTTACTCGGGGGCAGTACAATGAGCAGTTCTTC,CASSLTRGQYNEQFF
-,TRBJ2-1,few,TRBV28,TGTGCCAGCAGTTTATTGCCGGGGACGCTCCGGTTCTTC,CASSLLPGTLRFF